The 19 T cell receptor beta chains in this list originate from one sample, sequenced in a study of blood T cell repertoires in COVID-19. Generated by immunoSEQ multiplex PCR, the TCRdb table keeps only in-frame clones and is missing some. The sample lists 140,000 or so clones; 70% to 85% were seen once. The sequencing sample was made of peripheral blood. The origin of the receptors is a man aged 55-75 years with active or convalescent COVID-19.

The chain uses TRBV19 and TRBJ2-3; 7 nucleotides agree with TRBD2. CDR3 length equals 15 residues. V shed 3 bases and J 4 bases; nucleotides not matched to a gene: 7. Germline CDR1 is LNHDA and CDR2 is SQIVND (reference sequence). The CDR3 nucleotides read TGTGCCAGTAGTATGTGGGAGGGAATCTCAGATACGCAGTATTTT. It encodes CASSMWEGISDTQYF.

The genes are TRBV19 and TRBJ1-2, with 8 bases lining up with TRBD1. The germline V gene has CDR1 LNHDA and CDR2 SQIVND (reference sequence). This CDR3 comprises 15 residues. V gave up 6 bases and J gave up 1 base; unmatched junction bases: 7. As DNA, the CDR3 is TGTGCCAGTAGGTGGGGGACAGGAGATAACTATGGCTACACCTTC. Its translation is CASRWGTGDNYGYTF.

This clone was counted a single time. The V call is TRBV7-9, the J call TRBJ1-1; TRBD1 aligns across 7 bases. This CDR3 has 15 residues. The germline V gene encodes CDR1 SEHNR and CDR2 FQNEAQ (reference sequence). The trim removed 5 bases at V and 7 bases at J, leaving 13 bases unmatched. The CDR3 DNA is TGTGCCAGCAGCCCGAGCCCGACAGGGTTGGGTGAAGCTTTCTTT. Encoded protein: CASSPSPTGLGEAFF.

In this sample, this clone turned up many times. The chain carries TRBV7-9 and TRBJ2-7; weak D call: TRBD1 (6 bases). Germline CDR1 and CDR2: SEHNR and FQNEAQ (reference sequence). The V and J ends lost 7 bases and 7 bases respectively, with 20 bases between them. The CDR3 is 14 residues long. The CDR3 DNA sequence: TGTGCCAGCACAGAACAGGGTGGAGTGGGAGAGCAGTACTTC. Protein product: CASTEQGGVGEQYF.

The rearrangement links TRBV12-3 or TRBV12-4 to TRBJ1-6; no definite D call. V lost 0 bases to trimming and J lost 12 bases, with 6 bases between them. The CDR3 contains 12 residues. DNA of the CDR3: TGTGCCAGCAGTTTAGCCGGTTTACCCCTCCACTTT. The encoded protein is CASSLAGLPLHF.

The chain joins TRBV5-6 to TRBJ2-7, with a weak D call TRBD2 (6 bases). With 4 bases removed from V and 1 base from J, the gap between germline ends came to 15 bases. This CDR3 is built from 15 residues. Germline V CDR1 and CDR2: SGHDT, YYEEEE. The CDR3 nucleotides read TGTGCCAGCAGCGGACGCGGGGCAGGATCCTACGAGCAGTACTTC. Amino acid sequence: CASSGRGAGSYEQYF.

The J gene is TRBJ2-2, the V gene TRBV18, with 7 bases aligning to TRBD2. The junction had 9 bases not matched to a gene; V was cut back by 6 bases and J by 2 bases. Germline CDR1 reads KGHSH; CDR2 reads LQKENI. The CDR3 sequence is 16 residues long. In DNA form, the CDR3 reads TGTGCCAGCTCCCCGAATGGGGGGGGAAACACCGGGGAGCTGTTTTTT. This encodes CASSPNGGGNTGELFF.

The gene calls are TRBV19 and TRBJ1-2; 11 bases line up with TRBD1. V shed 4 bases, J shed 4 bases, and the junction held 8 bases outside the gene matches. Germline V gene lookup returns CDR1 LNHDA and CDR2 SQIVND (reference sequence). CDR3 length: 16 residues. The CDR3 nucleotides are TGTGCCAGTAGTACCCAAAGGGACAGGGGGGGCTATGGCTACACCTTC. Translation gives CASSTQRDRGGYGYTF.

The chain couples TRBV10-1 to TRBJ1-2; possible D gene TRBD1, 6 bases. CDR3 length: 14 residues. Per germline, CDR1 WNHNN and CDR2 SYGVQD (reference sequence). The germline V and J ends were trimmed by 5 bases and 4 bases, with 14 bases remaining between them. CDR3 bases: TGCGCCAGCAGTAAGGGGGAGTTAAGCTATGGCTACACCTTC. It is translated as CASSKGELSYGYTF.

Only one count was recorded for this clone. The chain employs TRBV7-9 and TRBJ2-5; no clear D. Germline CDR1 SEHNR, CDR2 FQNEAQ (reference sequence). Trimming took 5 bases from V and 5 from J, leaving 6 bases between them. The CDR3 loop spans 11 amino acids. Written as DNA, the CDR3 is TGTGCCAGCAGCAGCTTTGAGACCCAGTACTTC. The encoded protein is CASSSFETQYF.

V gene TRBV6-1 combines with J gene TRBJ1-6; TRBD1 matches 8 bases. V was pared by 2 bases and J by 7 bases, with 4 bases of the junction left unmatched. In germline, CDR1 is MNHNS, CDR2 SASEGT. The CDR3 length is 15 residues. The CDR3 DNA sequence: TGTGCCAGCAGTGAAAGACAGGGGAACAATTCACCCCTCCACTTT. The encoded protein is CASSERQGNNSPLHF.

This sequence joins TRBV5-1 and TRBJ2-3; TRBD1 might be the D (6 bases). Germline CDR1 is SGHRS and CDR2 is YFSETQ. The V gene lost 1 base and the J gene lost 2 bases, with 8 bases spanning the gap. CDR3 length: 14 residues. The CDR3 loop reads CASSLQGPTDTQYF. The CDR3 DNA reads as TGCGCCAGCAGCTTGCAGGGGCCCACAGATACGCAGTATTTT. Looking up the rest from reference TRBV5-1 and TRBJ2-3 gives the full variable domain: KAGVTQTPRYLIKTRGQQVTLSCSPISGHRSVSWYQQTPGQGLQFLFEYFSETQRNKGNFPGRFSGRQFSNSRSEMNVSTLELGDSALYLCASSLQGPTDTQYFGPGTRLTVL.

This rearrangement joins TRBV25-1 to TRBJ1-2, with 8 bases that match TRBD1. From germline, CDR1 is MGHDK and CDR2 SYGVNS. The CDR3 is 13 amino acids. The trim removed 8 bases at V and 2 bases at J, leaving 4 bases unmatched. In nucleotides, the CDR3 is TGTGCCAGCGTGGGGGACAGGAACTATGGCTACACCTTC. It is translated as CASVGDRNYGYTF.

The chain recombines TRBV11-3 with TRBJ1-2, with TRBD1 matching 7 bases. J lost 5 bases, V lost 3 bases, and 12 bases had no gene match. The CDR3 runs 16 residues. The V gene's germline CDR1 is SGHNT and CDR2 YENEEA. The CDR3 loop is CASSFDKGARGYGYTF. DNA of the CDR3: TGTGCCAGCAGCTTCGACAAGGGGGCAAGAGGGTATGGCTACACCTTC.

The chain recombines TRBV2 with TRBJ2-2; 7 positions agree with TRBD1. Germline V CDR1 and CDR2: SNHLY, FYNNEI. The CDR3 consists of 14 residues. V was pared by 6 bases and J by 0 bases, with 1 base of the junction left unmatched. CDR3 sequence: CASRGTANTGELFF. The CDR3 DNA follows: TGTGCCAGCAGGGGGACAGCGAACACCGGGGAGCTGTTTTTT. Combining the CDR3 with reference TRBV2 and TRBJ2-2 gives the whole variable domain EPEVTQTPSHQVTQMGQEVILRCVPISNHLYFYWYRQILGQKVEFLVSFYNNEISEKSEIFDDQFSVERPDGSNFTLKIRSTKLEDSAMYFCASRGTANTGELFFGEGSRLTVL.

This clone was seen only once. This chain connects TRBV6-2 or TRBV6-3 to TRBJ1-1, with unresolved D. The CDR3 has 14 amino acids. In germline, CDR1 is MNHEY, CDR2 SVGEGT. V was cut by 3 bases and J by 4 bases, with 12 bases left in between. DNA for the CDR3: TGTGCCAGCAGTTATTGGGGTGGGAGCACTGAAGCTTTCTTT. Its translation is CASSYWGGSTEAFF.

The chain couples TRBV10-1 to TRBJ2-3; 7 bases line up with TRBD2. The CDR3 extends over 15 amino acids. The junction had 2 bases not matched to a gene; V was cut back by 2 bases and J by 0 bases. Per germline, CDR1 WNHNN and CDR2 SYGVQD (reference sequence). The DNA for the CDR3 is TGCGCCAGCAGTGAGGGGGGGGATAGCACAGATACGCAGTATTTT. Its translation is CASSEGGDSTDTQYF.

The CDR3 DNA reads TGTGCCAGCAGCCCGGGGACGCTAGCGGGGTATGAGCAGTTCTTC. Translated: CASSPGTLAGYEQFF. The J gene is TRBJ2-1, the V gene TRBV7-8, with 9 bases identical to TRBD2. J was trimmed by 8 bases and V by 5 bases; bases with no gene match: 10. The CDR3 runs to 15 residues. Germline CDR1 reads SGHVS; CDR2 reads FQNEAQ.

The rearrangement uses TRBV12-2 and TRBJ2-3; TRBD2, the D gene given by the table, was not confirmed from the DNA. TRBV12-2 constitutes a pseudogene. The CDR3 runs 21 residues. CDR3 in amino acids: CASRLAPTLLVSGISTDTQYF. The CDR3 DNA is TGTGCAAGTCGCTTAGCCCCAACCCTTCTCGTGAGCGGGATTAGCACAGATACGCAGTATTTT.